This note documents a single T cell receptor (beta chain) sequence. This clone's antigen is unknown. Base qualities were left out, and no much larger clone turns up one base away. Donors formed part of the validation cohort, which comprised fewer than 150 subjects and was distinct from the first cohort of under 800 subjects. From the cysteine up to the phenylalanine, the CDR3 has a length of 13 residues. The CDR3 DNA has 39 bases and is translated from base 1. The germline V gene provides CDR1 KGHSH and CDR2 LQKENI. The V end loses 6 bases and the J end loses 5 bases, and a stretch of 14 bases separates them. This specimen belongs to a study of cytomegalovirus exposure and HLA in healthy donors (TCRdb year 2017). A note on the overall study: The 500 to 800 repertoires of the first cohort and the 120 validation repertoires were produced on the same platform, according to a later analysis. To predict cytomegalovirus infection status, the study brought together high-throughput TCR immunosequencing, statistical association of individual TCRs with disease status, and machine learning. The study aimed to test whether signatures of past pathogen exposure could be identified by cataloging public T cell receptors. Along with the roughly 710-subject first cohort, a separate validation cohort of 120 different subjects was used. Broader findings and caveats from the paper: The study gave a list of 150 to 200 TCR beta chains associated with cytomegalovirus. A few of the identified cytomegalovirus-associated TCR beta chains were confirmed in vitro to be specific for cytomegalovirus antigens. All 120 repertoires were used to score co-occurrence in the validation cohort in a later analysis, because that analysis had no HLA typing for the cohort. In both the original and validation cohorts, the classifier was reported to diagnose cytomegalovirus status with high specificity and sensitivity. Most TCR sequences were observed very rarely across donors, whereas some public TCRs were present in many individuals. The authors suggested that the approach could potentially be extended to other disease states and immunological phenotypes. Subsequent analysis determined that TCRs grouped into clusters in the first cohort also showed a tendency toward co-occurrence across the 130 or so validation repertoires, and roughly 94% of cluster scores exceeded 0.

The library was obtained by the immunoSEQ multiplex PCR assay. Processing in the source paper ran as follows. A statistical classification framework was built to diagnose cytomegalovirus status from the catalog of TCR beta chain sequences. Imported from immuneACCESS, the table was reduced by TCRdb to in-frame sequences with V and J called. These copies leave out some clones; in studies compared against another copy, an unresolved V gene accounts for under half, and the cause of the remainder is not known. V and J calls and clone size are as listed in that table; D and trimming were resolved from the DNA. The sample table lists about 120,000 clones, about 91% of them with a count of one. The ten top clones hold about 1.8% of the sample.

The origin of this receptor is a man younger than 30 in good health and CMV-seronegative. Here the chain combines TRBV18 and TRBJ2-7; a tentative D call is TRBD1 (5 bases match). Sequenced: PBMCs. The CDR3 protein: CASSPDTPDEQYF. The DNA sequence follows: TGTGCCAGCTCCCCGGACACGCCTGACGAGCAGTACTTC. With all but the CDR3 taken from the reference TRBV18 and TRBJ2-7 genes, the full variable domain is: NAGVMQNPRHLVRRRGQEARLRCSPMKGHSHVYWYRQLPEEGLKFMVYLQKENIIDESGMPKERFSAEFPKEGPSILRIQQVVRGDSAAYFCASSPDTPDEQYFGPGTRLTVT.